These 9 T cell receptor beta chains originate from one sample sequenced in a study of response to subunit inactivated influenza vaccine. TCRdb analysed the RT-PCR reads with MiXCR anew, one entry per CDR3 protein. The profile shows 450,000 to 600,000 distinct CDR3 sequences, about 15% of them singletons. The sample in question was CD4+ T cells sorted from PBMCs, obtained about 24 months after vaccination. These receptors were taken from a man between 50 and 75 years old who received an inactivated influenza vaccine.

This clonotype was seen only a few times. The chain joins TRBV12-3 or TRBV12-4 to TRBJ2-2, with D unresolved. Trimming left V 2 bases short and J 6 bases short, with 10 bases between. This CDR3 is built from 14 residues. This CDR3 reads CASSLLVGSGELFF. CDR3 nucleotides: TGTGCCAGCAGTTTATTAGTGGGTTCCGGGGAGCTGTTTTTT.

At least ten counts were recorded for this clonotype. V and J are TRBV7-2 and TRBJ2-3; D is unresolved. V was clipped by 5 bases and J by 5 bases, with 11 bases between them. The CDR3 loop spans 13 amino acids. The V gene's germline CDR1 is SGHTA and CDR2 FQGNSA. CDR3: CASSTPKGDTQYF. The CDR3 nucleotides read TGTGCCAGCAGCACGCCCAAGGGAGATACGCAGTATTTT.

The chain has TRBV3-1 and TRBJ1-1; TRBD1 agrees at 8 bases. The CDR3 covers 14 residues. Germline CDR1 is LGHDT and CDR2 is YNNKEL (reference sequence). J lost 4 bases, V lost 7 bases, and 8 bases had no gene match. The CDR3 spells CASTPGQGSTEAFF. Here the CDR3 DNA reads TGTGCCAGCACCCCCGGACAGGGCTCCACTGAAGCTTTCTTT.

The V call is TRBV11-3, the J call TRBJ2-7, with D possibly matching TRBD1 (5 bases). Deletions cut 5 bases from V and 3 bases from J, with 11 bases between. This CDR3 contains 13 residues. Germline CDR1 is SGHNT and CDR2 is YENEEA. CDR3 in DNA: TGTGCCAGCAGCGCCTTCGACAGCTACGAGCAGTACTTC. It translates to CASSAFDSYEQYF.

The V gene is TRBV7-9, the J gene TRBJ2-4, with TRBD1 matching 9 bases. V trimming: 5 bases; J trimming: 4 bases; junction bases outside the gene matches: 6. The CDR3 has 15 residues. The germline CDR1 and CDR2 sequences are SEHNR and FQNEAQ (reference sequence). The CDR3 coding sequence is TGTGCCAGCAGCCCCGCCGGGACAGGGAAAAACATTCAGTACTTC. Amino acids: CASSPAGTGKNIQYF.

This clonotype was detected only a few times. This chain uses TRBV20-1 with TRBJ1-6, with no clear D. CDR1 DFQATT and CDR2 SNEGSKA come from the germline V gene (reference sequence). V was shortened by 0 bases and J by 0 bases, with 12 bases between the two germline ends. The CDR3 is 17 amino acids. As DNA, the CDR3 is TGCAGTGCTAGAGATTCGGCAGAGAGCTCCTATAATTCACCCCTCCACTTT. The encoded protein is CSARDSAESSYNSPLHF.

The rearrangement joins TRBV11-2 to TRBJ2-1; 8 bases align to TRBD2. The CDR3 contains 15 residues. With 7 bases clipped from V and 7 bases from J, the junction kept 12 bases outside the gene matches. Germline assignment: CDR1 SGHAT and CDR2 FQNNGV. CDR3 in amino acids: CASILSGGPINEQFF. DNA for the CDR3: TGTGCCAGCATTCTATCGGGGGGGCCGATAAATGAGCAGTTCTTC. Based on the CDR3 plus reference TRBV11-2 and TRBJ2-1, the full variable domain is EAGVAQSPRYKIIEKRQSVAFWCNPISGHATLYWYQQILGQGPKLLIQFQNNGVVDDSQLPKDRFSAERLKGVDSTLKIQPAKLEDSAVYLCASILSGGPINEQFFGPGTRLTVL.

This clonotype was counted only a few times. This sequence joins TRBV5-1 and TRBJ2-3; D gene unclear. Germline V lookup: CDR1 SGHRS, CDR2 YFSETQ. Trimming removed 7 bases at V and 0 bases at J, with 15 bases between. The CDR3 has 15 residues. In DNA, the CDR3 is TGCGCCAGCTACCTCGGACCTATTAGCACAGATACGCAGTATTTT. It encodes CASYLGPISTDTQYF. Full variable domain (outside the CDR3, taken from reference TRBV5-1 and TRBJ2-3): KAGVTQTPRYLIKTRGQQVTLSCSPISGHRSVSWYQQTPGQGLQFLFEYFSETQRNKGNFPGRFSGRQFSNSRSEMNVSTLELGDSALYLCASYLGPISTDTQYFGPGTRLTVL.

This clonotype has ten or more counts. The chain links TRBV29-1 to TRBJ2-7, with a tentative D call TRBD2 (5 bases). The CDR3 has 13 residues. Germline V gene data show CDR1 as SQVTM and CDR2 as ANQGSEA. The V gene lost 6 bases and the J gene lost 6 bases, with 18 bases spanning the gap. This CDR3 reads CSVRNSVSSEQYF. CDR3 coding DNA: TGCAGCGTCCGGAATAGCGTAAGCTCCGAGCAGTACTTC.